Listed here are 21 T cell receptor beta chains from one sample, sequenced in a study of blood T cell repertoires in COVID-19. The repertoire was sequenced with immunoSEQ multiplex PCR; TCRdb's copy has only in-frame clones and lacks some. The sample gives 270,000 or so clones, roughly 91% of which show up once; around 10% is in the top ten. Sequencing used peripheral blood. Source of these receptors: a woman younger than 45 with COVID-19, enrolled during active disease.

Remarks on this clone: The same CDR3 arises from other DNA sequences in this sample as well. The genes are TRBV6-5 and TRBJ1-1, with a possible D match to TRBD1 (6 bases). The V gene lost 8 bases and the J gene lost 0 bases, with 13 bases spanning the gap. The CDR3 length is 14 residues. The germline V gene has CDR1 MNHEY and CDR2 SVGAGI. The CDR3 DNA reads as TGTGCCAGCCGCAGGACAGTTATGAACACTGAAGCTTTCTTT. Its translation: CASRRTVMNTEAFF.

This clone was recorded only once. V gene TRBV7-8 combines with J gene TRBJ2-7, with unresolved D. The CDR3 spans 13 residues. CDR1 and CDR2 from the germline V gene are SGHVS and FQNEAQ. Trimming took 1 base from V and 2 from J, leaving 6 bases between them. CDR3 nucleotide sequence: TGTGCCAGCAGCTTAGACAAAGCCTACGAGCAGTACTTC. Its protein is CASSLDKAYEQYF.

The chain is built from TRBV5-1 and TRBJ1-2; 7 bases match TRBD1. Germline CDR1 SGHRS, CDR2 YFSETQ. Losses at the gene ends were 3 bases for V and 8 bases for J; bases not matched to a gene: 10. This CDR3 is 14 amino acids long. The DNA for the CDR3 is TGCGCCAGCAGCTCCCTGGCCTTAGGGGGCGGCTACACCTTC. Residues: CASSSLALGGGYTF.

The gene calls are TRBV5-1 and TRBJ2-3, with 10 bases identical to TRBD2. The CDR3 runs 17 residues. Trimming removed 3 bases from V and 1 base from J; junction bases left unmatched: 8. Germline CDR1 SGHRS, CDR2 YFSETQ. CDR3 DNA sequence: TGCGCCAGCAGCTCAAAAAGCGGGGGGGATGGCACAGATACGCAGTATTTT. This codes for CASSSKSGGDGTDTQYF.

The CDR3 protein is CASSLGGAGNQPQHF. CDR3 in DNA: TGTGCCAGCAGTTTAGGGGGGGCAGGGAATCAGCCCCAGCATTTT. The chain links TRBV28 to TRBJ1-5; perhaps TRBD1 as D (6 bases). V lost 2 bases and J lost 4, with 12 bases in between. In germline, CDR1 is MDHEN, CDR2 SYDVKM. The CDR3 is 15 residues long.

This chain uses TRBV6-6 with TRBJ1-2, with 7 positions matching TRBD1. The trim removed 6 bases at V and 7 bases at J, leaving 14 bases unmatched. This CDR3 has 15 residues. Germline V lookup: CDR1 MNHNY, CDR2 SVGAGI (reference sequence). The CDR3 DNA sequence: TGTGCCAGCAGCGGCCTGGGACAGCCTCCTTTTGGCTACACCTTC. It translates to CASSGLGQPPFGYTF.

J is TRBJ1-1 and V is TRBV15; D call uncertain. The CDR3 contains 13 residues. CDR1 LNHNV and CDR2 YYDKDF come from the germline V gene (reference sequence). Trimming stripped 0 bases from V and 8 bases from J, with 10 bases between. CDR3 sequence: CATSRDNNREAFF. CDR3 bases: TGTGCCACCAGCAGAGATAATAACAGAGAAGCTTTCTTT.

The chain uses TRBV2 and TRBJ2-5, with TRBD2 matching 8 bases. In germline, CDR1 is SNHLY, CDR2 FYNNEI. J lost 1 base, V lost 8 bases, and 9 bases had no gene match. This CDR3 is built from 15 residues. DNA for the CDR3: TGTGCCAGCCTTTGGGCGGGGGGCGGCCAAGAGACCCAGTACTTC. It encodes CASLWAGGGQETQYF.

The chain has TRBV30 and TRBJ1-2, with D possibly matching TRBD1 (6 bases). The V end lost 7 bases, the J end lost 0 bases, and 12 bases lay between the germline ends. Per the germline V gene, CDR1 is GTSNPN and CDR2 is SVGIG (reference sequence). The CDR3 spans 13 residues. CDR3 sequence: CAYHRAPNYGYTF. CDR3 coding DNA: TGTGCCTACCACAGGGCACCTAACTATGGCTACACCTTC.

This rearrangement joins TRBV6-1 to TRBJ1-1; D perhaps matches TRBD1 (5 bases). The CDR3 has 16 residues. Trimming removed 0 bases at V and 3 bases at J, with 14 bases between. Germline values: CDR1 MNHNS, CDR2 SASEGT. The CDR3 DNA reads TGTGCCAGCAGTGAAGCGCAAATCTGGGGGGACACTGAAGCTTTCTTT. This sequence encodes CASSEAQIWGDTEAFF.

V and J are TRBV6-6 and TRBJ2-1; 8 bases align to TRBD2. There are 17 residues in the CDR3. The junction had 12 bases not matched to a gene; V was cut back by 7 bases and J by 1 base. The germline V gene has CDR1 MNHNY and CDR2 SVGAGI (reference sequence). CDR3 amino acids: CASTRGGPWGSYNEQFF. CDR3 in DNA: TGTGCCAGCACTCGGGGGGGGCCGTGGGGATCCTACAATGAGCAGTTCTTC.

This chain uses TRBV29-1 with TRBJ1-2; tentative D call: TRBD1 (5 bases). V dropped 6 bases and J dropped 8 bases, with 16 bases sitting between them. The CDR3 is 12 residues long. CDR1 SQVTM and CDR2 ANQGSEA come from the germline V gene. This CDR3 is CSVPPLAGGYTF. The CDR3 coding sequence is TGCAGCGTCCCCCCCTTGGCAGGGGGCTACACCTTC.

This clone was recorded only once. CDR3 DNA sequence: TGTGCCAGTAGTAAAGACAGGGACAAAGATACGCAGTATTTT. Residues: CASSKDRDKDTQYF. The chain joins TRBV19 to TRBJ2-3, with 7 bases fitting TRBD1. The CDR3 sequence is 14 residues long. Per germline, CDR1 LNHDA and CDR2 SQIVND (reference sequence). Trimming cost V 4 bases and J 5 bases; bases outside gene matches: 6.

The chain carries TRBV9 and TRBJ2-5, with TRBD2 matching 7 bases. V was clipped by 4 bases and J by 4 bases; unmatched bases: 7. Per germline, CDR1 SGDLS and CDR2 YYNGEE. CDR3 length: 14 amino acids. DNA of the CDR3: TGTGCCAGCAGCCCACACTCGGGGGGAGAGACCCAGTACTTC. Protein: CASSPHSGGETQYF.

This clone was seen more than once but under ten times. V gene TRBV18 combines with J gene TRBJ1-2; D possibly corresponds to TRBD1 (5 bases). CDR3 length: 14 residues. V lost 3 bases and J 6 bases, leaving 14 bases between the germline ends. Germline values: CDR1 KGHSH, CDR2 LQKENI. The CDR3 spells CASSPSAGSDGYTF. The CDR3 DNA reads TGTGCCAGCTCACCTTCGGCAGGGTCGGATGGCTACACCTTC.

The chain links TRBV28 to TRBJ1-2, with D unclear. The CDR3 length is 15 residues. CDR1 MDHEN and CDR2 SYDVKM come from the germline V gene. The V end lost 2 bases, the J end lost 8 bases, and 18 bases lay between the germline ends. The CDR3 DNA sequence: TGTGCCAGCAGTTTACTTGGAATACACTATGGCGGCTACACCTTC. Translated: CASSLLGIHYGGYTF.

The chain carries TRBV5-6 and TRBJ2-5; 13 nucleotides line up with TRBD2. Per germline, CDR1 SGHDT and CDR2 YYEEEE. The CDR3 extends over 17 amino acids. After removal of 5 bases from V and 7 bases from J, the junction contained 14 bases not matched to a gene. CDR3: CASRELAGGPGFGTQYF. DNA for the CDR3: TGTGCCAGCAGGGAACTAGCGGGGGGGCCCGGATTTGGGACCCAGTACTTC.

This clone was recorded only once. The chain has TRBV12-3 or TRBV12-4 and TRBJ1-1, with D perhaps TRBD1 (5 bases). The CDR3 covers 13 residues. Trimming took 2 bases from V and 3 from J, leaving 7 bases between them. CDR3 residues: CASSLNRHTEAFF. CDR3 DNA: TGTGCCAGCAGTTTAAACAGGCACACTGAAGCTTTCTTT.

J is TRBJ2-1 and V is TRBV6-2 or TRBV6-3, with D perhaps matching TRBD1 (5 bases). CDR3 length: 15 amino acids. V was clipped by 0 bases and J by 10 bases, with 16 bases between them. The germline V gene has CDR1 MNHEY and CDR2 SVGEGT. CDR3 loop: CASSYSTVRSWEQFF. CDR3 bases: TGTGCCAGCAGTTACTCGACAGTCCGGTCATGGGAGCAGTTCTTC.

V gene TRBV11-3 combines with J gene TRBJ2-1; TRBD2 matches 8 bases. Germline V gene sequence: CDR1 SGHNT, CDR2 YENEEA. After removal of 4 bases from V and 8 bases from J, the junction contained 13 bases not matched to a gene. The CDR3 covers 16 residues. The CDR3 DNA sequence: TGTGCCAGCAGCTCCGGGGGACTAGGGGACGTAGATGAGCAGTTCTTC. Its protein product is CASSSGGLGDVDEQFF. Looking up the rest from reference TRBV11-3 and TRBJ2-1 gives the full variable domain: EAGVVQSPRYKIIEKKQPVAFWCNPISGHNTLYWYLQNLGQGPELLIRYENEEAVDDSQLPKDRFSAERLKGVDSTLKIQPAELGDSAVYLCASSSGGLGDVDEQFFGPGTRLTVL.

The chain uses TRBV5-8 and TRBJ2-2, with D maybe TRBD1 (5 bases). CDR1 is SGHTS, CDR2 YDEGEE, per germline. The V end was cut by 5 bases, the J end by 1 base, with 15 bases between. The CDR3 has 16 residues. The CDR3 DNA reads TGTGCCAGCAGAACGTGGGGCTCCCAGAACACCGGGGAGCTGTTTTTT. It translates to CASRTWGSQNTGELFF.